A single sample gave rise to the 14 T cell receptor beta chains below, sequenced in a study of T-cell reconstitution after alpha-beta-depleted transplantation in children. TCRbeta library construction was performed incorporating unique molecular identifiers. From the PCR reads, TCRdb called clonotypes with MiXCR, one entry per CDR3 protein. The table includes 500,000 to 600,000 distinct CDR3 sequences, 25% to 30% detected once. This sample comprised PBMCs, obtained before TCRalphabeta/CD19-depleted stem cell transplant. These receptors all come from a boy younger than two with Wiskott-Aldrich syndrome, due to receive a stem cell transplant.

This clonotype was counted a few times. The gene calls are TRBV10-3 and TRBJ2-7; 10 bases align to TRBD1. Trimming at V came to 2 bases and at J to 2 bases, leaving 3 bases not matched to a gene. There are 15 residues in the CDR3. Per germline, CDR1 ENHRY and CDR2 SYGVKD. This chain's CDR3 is CAISEADRGAYEQYF. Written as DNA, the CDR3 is TGTGCCATCAGTGAGGCGGACAGGGGGGCCTACGAGCAGTACTTC.

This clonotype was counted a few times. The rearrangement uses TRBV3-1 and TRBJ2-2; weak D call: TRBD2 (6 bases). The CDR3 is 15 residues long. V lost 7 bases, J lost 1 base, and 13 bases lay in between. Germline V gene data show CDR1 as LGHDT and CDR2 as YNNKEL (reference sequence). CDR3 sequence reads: CASTPARENTGELFF. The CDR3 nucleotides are TGTGCCAGCACCCCGGCGCGGGAGAACACCGGGGAGCTGTTTTTT.

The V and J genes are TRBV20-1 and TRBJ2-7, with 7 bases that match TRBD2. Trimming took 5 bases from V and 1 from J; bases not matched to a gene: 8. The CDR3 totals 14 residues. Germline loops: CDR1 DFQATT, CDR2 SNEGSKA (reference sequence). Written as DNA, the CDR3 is TGCAGTGCTCGGCGTACTAGCGCGTCCTACGAGCAGTACTTC. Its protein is CSARRTSASYEQYF.

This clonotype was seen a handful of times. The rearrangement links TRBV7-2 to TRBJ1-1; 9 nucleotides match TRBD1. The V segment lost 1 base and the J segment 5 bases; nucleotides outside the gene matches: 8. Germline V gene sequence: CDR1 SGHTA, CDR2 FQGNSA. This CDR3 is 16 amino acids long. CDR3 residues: CASSLGSSGTGTEAFF. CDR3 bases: TGTGCCAGCAGCTTAGGTAGTTCCGGGACAGGGACTGAAGCTTTCTTT.

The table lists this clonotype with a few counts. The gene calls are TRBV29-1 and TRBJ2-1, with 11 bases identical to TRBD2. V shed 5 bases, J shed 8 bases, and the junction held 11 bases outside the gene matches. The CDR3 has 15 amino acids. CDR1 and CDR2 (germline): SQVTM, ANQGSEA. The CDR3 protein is CSVQGTSGVYDEQFF. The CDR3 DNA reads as TGCAGCGTTCAGGGGACTAGCGGCGTTTATGATGAGCAGTTCTTC.

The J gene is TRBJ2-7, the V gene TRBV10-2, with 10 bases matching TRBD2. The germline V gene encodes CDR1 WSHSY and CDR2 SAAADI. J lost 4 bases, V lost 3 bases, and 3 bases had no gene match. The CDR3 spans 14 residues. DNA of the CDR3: TGCGCCAGCAGTGAACTAGCGGGACGTTACGAGCAGTACTTC. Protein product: CASSELAGRYEQYF.

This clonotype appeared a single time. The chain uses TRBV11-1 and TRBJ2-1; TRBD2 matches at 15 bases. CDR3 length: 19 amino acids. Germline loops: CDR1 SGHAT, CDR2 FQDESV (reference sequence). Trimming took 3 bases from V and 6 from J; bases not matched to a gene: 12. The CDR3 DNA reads TGTGCCAGCAGCTTTTCAGGACTAGCGGGAGGGCCCCTCCCCAATGAGCAGTTCTTC. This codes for CASSFSGLAGGPLPNEQFF.

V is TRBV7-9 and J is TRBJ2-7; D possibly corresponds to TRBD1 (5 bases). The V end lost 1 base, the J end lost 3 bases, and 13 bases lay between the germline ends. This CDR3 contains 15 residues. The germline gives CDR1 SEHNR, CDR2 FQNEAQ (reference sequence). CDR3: CASSLGLQGFYEQYF. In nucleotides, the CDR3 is TGTGCCAGCAGCTTAGGGCTTCAGGGTTTCTACGAGCAGTACTTC. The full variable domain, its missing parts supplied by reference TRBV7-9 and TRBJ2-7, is DTGVSQNPRHKITKRGQNVTFRCDPISEHNRLYWYRQTLGQGPEFLTYFQNEAQLEKSRLLSDRFSAERPKGSFSTLEIQRTEQGDSAMYLCASSLGLQGFYEQYFGPGTRLTVT.

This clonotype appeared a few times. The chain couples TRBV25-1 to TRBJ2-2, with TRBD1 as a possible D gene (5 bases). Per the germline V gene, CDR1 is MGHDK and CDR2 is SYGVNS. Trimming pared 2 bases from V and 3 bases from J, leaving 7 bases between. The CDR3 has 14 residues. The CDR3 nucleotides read TGTGCCAGCAGTGAACAGGGTCACACCGGGGAGCTGTTTTTT. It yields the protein CASSEQGHTGELFF.

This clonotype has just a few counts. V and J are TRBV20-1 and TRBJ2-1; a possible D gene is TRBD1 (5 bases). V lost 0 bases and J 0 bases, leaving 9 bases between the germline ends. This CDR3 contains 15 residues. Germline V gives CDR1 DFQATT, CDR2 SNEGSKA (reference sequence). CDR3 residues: CSARDTGYSYNEQFF. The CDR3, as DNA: TGCAGTGCTAGAGATACAGGTTACTCCTACAATGAGCAGTTCTTC.

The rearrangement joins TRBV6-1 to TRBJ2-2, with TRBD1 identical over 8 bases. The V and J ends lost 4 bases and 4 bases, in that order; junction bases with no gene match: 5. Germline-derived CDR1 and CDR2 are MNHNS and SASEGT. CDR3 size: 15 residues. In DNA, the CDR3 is TGTGCCAGCAGTGTTTCACAGGGGGTCACCGGGGAGCTGTTTTTT. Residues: CASSVSQGVTGELFF.

As DNA, the CDR3 is TGTGCCAGCAGCCAAAAAAGGAGGCGTGACACCGGGGAGCTGTTTTTT. Its protein is CASSQKRRRDTGELFF. This chain joins TRBV2 and TRBJ2-2, with a possible D match to TRBD2 (5 bases). CDR1 and CDR2 (germline): SNHLY, FYNNEI. This CDR3 comprises 16 residues. The V end lost 6 bases, the J end lost 3 bases, and 17 bases lay between the germline ends.

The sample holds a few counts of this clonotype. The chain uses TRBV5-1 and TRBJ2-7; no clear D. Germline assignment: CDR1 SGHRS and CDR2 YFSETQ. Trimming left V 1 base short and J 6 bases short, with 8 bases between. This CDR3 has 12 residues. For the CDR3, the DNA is TGCGCCAGCAGCTTGTCAGGTTCCGAGCAGTACTTC. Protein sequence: CASSLSGSEQYF.

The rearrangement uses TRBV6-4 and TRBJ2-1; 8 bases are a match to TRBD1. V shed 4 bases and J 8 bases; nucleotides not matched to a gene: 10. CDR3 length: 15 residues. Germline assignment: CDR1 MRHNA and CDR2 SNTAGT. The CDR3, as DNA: TGTGCCAGCAGTGTGGGGACAGGAAGAGTCTATGAGCAGTTCTTC. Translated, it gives CASSVGTGRVYEQFF.